This is a list of T cell receptor beta chains from one sample in a study of T cell repertoires in cytomegalovirus infection. TCRdb reanalysed the reads using MiXCR and keeps one entry per CDR3 protein. The data hold a few hundred thousand distinct CDR3 sequences, with 15% to 20% observed a single time. The specimen sequenced was CD8+ T cells from PBMCs. These receptors were collected from a human donor in good health (CMV status not recorded). Some clones in this sample may be carry-over from other donors' samples. Each CDR3 is given with its conserved first and last residue. The D gene is left open where the match is weak. Clone size appears in some rows only: once, few, many, or a class for an expanded clone.

abundance,j_gene,v_gene,d_gene,len,CDR3aa,CDR3nt
.,TRBJ2-1,TRBV11-2,TRBD1,17,CASIDHAGTGSWDEQFF,TGTGCCAGCATCGACCACGCCGGGACAGGGTCTTGGGATGAGCAGTTCTTC
.,TRBJ1-5,TRBV20-1,TRBD1,13,CSAVPGGNQPQHF,TGCAGTGCGGTACCAGGGGGAAATCAGCCCCAGCATTTT
.,TRBJ2-3,TRBV5-1,.,17,CASSAERFGLLRDTQYF,TGCGCCAGCAGCGCAGAGCGTTTCGGACTACTAAGAGATACGCAGTATTTT
.,TRBJ1-4,TRBV27,.,13,CASSLAENGKLFF,TGTGCCAGCAGTTTAGCCGAGAATGGGAAACTGTTTTTT
.,TRBJ1-1,TRBV18,.,16,CASSRDLGWGNTEAFF,TGTGCCAGCTCACGAGACTTGGGGTGGGGTAACACTGAAGCTTTCTTT
few,TRBJ1-6,TRBV14,.,15,CASSSTQGLQSPLHF,TGTGCCAGCAGCTCAACCCAGGGGCTACAATCACCCCTCCACTTT
few,TRBJ2-7,TRBV18,TRBD1,15,CASSPRGQDLLEQYF,TGTGCCAGCTCACCGCGGGGACAGGACCTACTGGAGCAGTACTTC
few,TRBJ1-2,TRBV7-9,TRBD1,12,CASSLTGDGYTF,TGTGCCAGCAGCTTAACAGGGGATGGCTACACCTTC
many,TRBJ2-5,TRBV12-3/TRBV12-4,.,14,CASSPPPRGETQYF,TGTGCCAGCAGTCCACCGCCCAGGGGCGAGACCCAGTACTTC
many,TRBJ2-7,TRBV12-3/TRBV12-4,.,13,CASSYGGRREQYF,TGTGCCAGCTCTTATGGGGGAAGGCGCGAGCAGTACTTC
.,TRBJ2-7,TRBV10-3,.,15,CAISVLVDSSYEQYF,TGTGCCATCAGTGTTTTAGTAGACAGCTCCTACGAGCAGTACTTC
few,TRBJ2-1,TRBV29-1,TRBD2,16,CSVIGLAGSSYNEQFF,TGCAGCGTGATAGGACTAGCGGGGAGCTCCTACAATGAGCAGTTCTTC
few,TRBJ2-1,TRBV3-1,.,17,CASSQDRFGHGRNEQFF,TGTGCCAGCAGCCAAGATCGGTTCGGGCACGGACGCAATGAGCAGTTCTTC
many,TRBJ2-3,TRBV7-6,.,13,CASSQASTDTQYF,TGTGCCAGCAGCCAAGCCTCCACAGATACGCAGTATTTT
.,TRBJ2-2,TRBV2,.,13,CAIQGSNTGELFF,TGTGCCATCCAGGGTTCGAACACCGGGGAGCTGTTTTTT
once,TRBJ2-7,TRBV6-5,TRBD1,12,CASSYGTAEQYF,TGTGCCAGCAGTTATGGGACAGCTGAGCAGTACTTC
many,TRBJ2-5,TRBV7-8,TRBD2,16,CASSPLKLAGGETQYF,TGTGCCAGCAGCCCCTTGAAGCTAGCGGGGGGAGAGACCCAGTACTTC
many,TRBJ2-7,TRBV14,.,14,CASSLRTGANEQYF,TGTGCCAGCAGCCTACGGACTGGGGCTAACGAGCAGTACTTC
.,TRBJ2-3,TRBV7-4,.,15,CASSLAGVDTDTQYF,TGTGCCAGCAGCTTAGCCGGGGTTGATACAGATACGCAGTATTTT
many,TRBJ1-4,TRBV7-9,TRBD1,18,CASSPWRTGPLTNEKLFF,TGTGCCAGCAGCCCATGGAGGACAGGGCCATTAACAAATGAAAAACTGTTTTTT
.,TRBJ2-7,TRBV4-1,TRBD1,18,CASSQDSGTGAGSYEQYF,TGCGCCAGCAGCCAAGATTCTGGGACAGGGGCTGGGTCCTACGAGCAGTACTTC
many,TRBJ1-1,TRBV7-6,.,15,CASSLGGGSNTEAFF,TGTGCCAGCAGCCTTGGTGGAGGGTCAAACACTGAAGCTTTCTTT
few,TRBJ1-5,TRBV28,.,14,CASSLDRINQPQHF,TGTGCCAGCAGTTTGGACAGAATCAATCAGCCCCAGCATTTT
few,TRBJ2-5,TRBV20-1,TRBD2,13,CSASTRGEETQYF,TGCAGTGCTAGTACGCGGGGGGAAGAGACCCAGTACTTC
.,TRBJ2-1,TRBV28,TRBD2,17,CASSFSVTSGGAEEQFF,TGTGCCAGCAGTTTCTCGGTGACTAGCGGGGGGGCAGAGGAGCAGTTCTTC
.,TRBJ1-5,TRBV12-3/TRBV12-4,.,15,CASSFRQQFNQPQHF,TGTGCCAGCAGTTTTCGGCAGCAATTCAATCAGCCCCAGCATTTT
many,TRBJ2-7,TRBV28,TRBD1,16,CASSLQGEISSYEQYF,TGTGCCAGCAGTTTGCAGGGGGAAATAAGCTCCTACGAGCAGTACTTC
many,TRBJ2-7,TRBV28,TRBD2,17,CASSLWSTGLGFYEQYF,TGTGCCAGCAGTTTATGGTCAACGGGACTAGGCTTCTACGAGCAGTACTTC
.,TRBJ2-7,TRBV15,.,19,CATSRGNRGATPISYEQYF,TGTGCCACCAGCAGAGGAAACCGGGGGGCCACTCCAATTTCCTACGAGCAGTACTTC
.,TRBJ1-2,TRBV29-1,.,14,CSVGRLGQYYGYTF,TGCAGCGTTGGGAGATTGGGGCAGTACTATGGCTACACCTTC
few,TRBJ1-6,TRBV6-6,.,14,CASTPSPSTSPLHF,TGTGCCAGCACCCCCTCCCCCTCGACTTCACCCCTCCACTTT
.,TRBJ1-1,TRBV6-2/TRBV6-3,.,15,CASRPLSGGNTEAFF,TGTGCCAGCAGGCCCCTCTCGGGCGGGAACACTGAAGCTTTCTTT
many,TRBJ1-6,TRBV7-6,.,15,CASSLSHSSDSPLHF,TGTGCCAGCAGCTTATCTCACAGTTCCGATTCACCCCTCCACTTT
many,TRBJ2-1,TRBV7-9,TRBD2,13,CASSLTSGDEQFF,TGTGCCAGCAGCTTAACGAGCGGGGACGAGCAGTTCTTC
many,TRBJ2-4,TRBV7-2,.,17,CASSFSNSLLAKNIQYF,TGTGCCAGCAGCTTCTCCAACTCCCTCCTAGCCAAAAACATTCAGTACTTC
many,TRBJ1-5,TRBV7-2,.,15,CASSLDARPNQPQHF,TGTGCCAGCAGCTTAGACGCCAGACCCAATCAGCCCCAGCATTTT
.,TRBJ2-1,TRBV7-8,.,15,CASSQWGGPSNEQFF,TGTGCCAGCAGCCAGTGGGGGGGGCCGTCAAATGAGCAGTTCTTC
many,TRBJ2-7,TRBV7-2,TRBD1,14,CASSFPGGYYEQYF,TGTGCCAGCAGCTTCCCAGGGGGTTACTACGAGCAGTACTTC